The 22 T cell receptor beta chains reported below all come from one sample, sequenced in a study of cytomegalovirus exposure and HLA in healthy donors. The protocol was immunoSEQ multiplex PCR, while the TCRdb copy is restricted to in-frame clones and leaves out a portion. The table shows 68,000 or so clones, with roughly 95% occurring only once. Source material: PBMCs. The receptors shown here come from a man aged 18 to 29 in good health and CMV-seronegative.

V is TRBV19 and J is TRBJ2-7; TRBD1 agrees at 8 bases. Per germline, CDR1 LNHDA and CDR2 SQIVND (reference sequence). The CDR3 has 16 amino acids. Trimming cost V 6 bases and J 5 bases; bases outside gene matches: 15. The CDR3 sequence: CASSPLPGQGPNEQYF. The CDR3 coding sequence is TGTGCCAGTAGCCCCTTACCCGGACAGGGTCCCAACGAGCAGTACTTC. Based on the CDR3 plus reference TRBV19 and TRBJ2-7, the full variable domain is DGGITQSPKYLFRKEGQNVTLSCEQNLNHDAMYWYRQDPGQGLRLIYYSQIVNDFQKGDIAEGYSVSREKKESFPLTVTSAQKNPTAFYLCASSPLPGQGPNEQYFGPGTRLTVT.

This chain connects TRBV7-9 to TRBJ2-5, with TRBD2 identical over 8 bases. CDR3 size: 16 residues. After removal of 2 bases from V and 2 bases from J, the junction contained 7 bases not matched to a gene. Germline CDR1 reads SEHNR; CDR2 reads FQNEAQ (reference sequence). The CDR3 region has the DNA TGTGCCAGCAGCTTAAAAGCGGGAGTGTATCAAGAGACCCAGTACTTC. It encodes CASSLKAGVYQETQYF.

The V gene is TRBV6-5, the J gene TRBJ1-2; D call uncertain. Deletions cut 1 base from V and 1 base from J, with 4 bases between. Germline V gene data show CDR1 as MNHEY and CDR2 as SVGAGI. The CDR3 totals 13 residues. The CDR3 loop reads CASSYFRNYGYTF. Here the CDR3 DNA reads TGTGCCAGCAGTTACTTTCGTAACTATGGCTACACCTTC.

V is TRBV6-5 and J is TRBJ2-5; 10 nucleotides match TRBD2. Germline V gene data show CDR1 as MNHEY and CDR2 as SVGAGI. V trimming: 7 bases; J trimming: 3 bases; junction bases outside the gene matches: 5. There are 14 residues in the CDR3. Here the CDR3 DNA reads TGTGCCAGCAATGCCCTAGCGGGAGAAGAGACCCAGTACTTC. Translation gives CASNALAGEETQYF.

The table lists this clone with a count of one. The chain carries TRBV7-3 and TRBJ2-3; D unclear. Germline loops: CDR1 SGHTA, CDR2 FQGTGA. The germline V and J ends were trimmed by 5 bases and 2 bases, with 8 bases remaining between them. The length of the CDR3 is 13 residues. The DNA for the CDR3 is TGTGCCAGCAGCCCGTCAGTCACAGATACGCAGTATTTT. Its translation: CASSPSVTDTQYF.

The CDR3 protein is CASSFQGGNTEAFF. Written as DNA, the CDR3 is TGTGCCAGCAGCTTCCAAGGGGGGAACACTGAAGCTTTCTTT. This chain links TRBV9 with TRBJ1-1; possible D gene TRBD1, 6 bases. The CDR3 length is 14 residues. Germline lookup yields CDR1 SGDLS and CDR2 YYNGEE. V shed 4 bases and J shed 1 base, with 11 bases lying between them.

This chain uses TRBV27 with TRBJ2-1, with 7 bases aligning to TRBD2. This CDR3 is built from 16 residues. CDR1 is MNHEY and CDR2 is SMNVEV in the germline V gene (reference sequence). V was clipped by 2 bases and J by 4 bases; unmatched bases: 8. This CDR3 reads CASSLESGRGYNEQFF. CDR3 sequence (DNA): TGTGCCAGCAGTTTAGAGTCGGGGCGGGGGTACAATGAGCAGTTCTTC.

The chain joins TRBV6-5 to TRBJ2-1; tentatively, D is TRBD1 (6 bases). This CDR3 contains 14 residues. V was clipped by 6 bases and J by 7 bases, with 16 bases between them. CDR1 is MNHEY and CDR2 is SVGAGI in the germline V gene. CDR3 coding DNA: TGTGCCAGCAGCCTCACAGGGTTTATGAATGAGCAGTTCTTC. Translated: CASSLTGFMNEQFF.

This chain links TRBV19 with TRBJ1-4, with 7 bases lining up with TRBD1. The CDR3 has 15 amino acids. The V gene end was trimmed by 6 bases and the J gene end by 8 bases; junction bases not matched to a gene: 12. Germline CDR1 LNHDA, CDR2 SQIVND (reference sequence). CDR3 sequence (DNA): TGTGCCAGTAGCACCGTAGGGGGCGGTGGCGAAAAACTGTTTTTT. It yields the protein CASSTVGGGGEKLFF. The whole variable domain, remainder taken from reference TRBV19 and TRBJ1-4, is DGGITQSPKYLFRKEGQNVTLSCEQNLNHDAMYWYRQDPGQGLRLIYYSQIVNDFQKGDIAEGYSVSREKKESFPLTVTSAQKNPTAFYLCASSTVGGGGEKLFFGSGTQLSVL.

The chain employs TRBV5-6 and TRBJ2-7, with D possibly TRBD2 on 6 matching bases. CDR1 and CDR2 (germline): SGHDT, YYEEEE. This CDR3 region has 14 residues. V lost 0 bases, J lost 0 bases, and 7 bases lay in between. CDR3 loop: CASSLGLVSYEQYF. CDR3 bases: TGTGCCAGCAGCTTGGGACTAGTCTCCTACGAGCAGTACTTC.

The chain uses TRBV25-1 and TRBJ1-5; 8 bases are a match to TRBD1. The germline V gene has CDR1 MGHDK and CDR2 SYGVNS. V lost 3 bases, J lost 7 bases, and 5 bases stayed unmatched. This CDR3 comprises 14 residues. The CDR3 is CASSEDRAEQPQHF. In DNA, the CDR3 is TGTGCCAGCAGTGAGGACAGGGCGGAACAGCCCCAGCATTTT.

This chain uses TRBV11-2 with TRBJ2-2, with D possibly TRBD2 on 6 matching bases. Germline values: CDR1 SGHAT, CDR2 FQNNGV. V was pared by 5 bases and J by 3 bases, with 10 bases between. This CDR3 comprises 14 residues. CDR3 protein: CASSVGSYTGELFF. In nucleotides, the CDR3 is TGTGCCAGCAGCGTCGGGAGTTACACCGGGGAGCTGTTTTTT.

This chain uses TRBV27 with TRBJ1-2, with 7 bases identical to TRBD1. Germline loops: CDR1 MNHEY, CDR2 SMNVEV (reference sequence). This CDR3 spans 15 amino acids. The V and J ends lost 6 bases and 2 bases, in that order; junction bases with no gene match: 9. CDR3 in amino acids: CASRGGDRKNYGYTF. Written as DNA, the CDR3 is TGTGCCAGCAGAGGCGGGGACAGAAAGAACTATGGCTACACCTTC.

The chain joins TRBV29-1 to TRBJ2-2, with D perhaps TRBD1 (5 bases). Between the trimmed V and J ends, which lost 7 bases and 2 bases, there was a span of 8 bases. Per the germline V gene, CDR1 is SQVTM and CDR2 is ANQGSEA. This CDR3 is built from 12 residues. The CDR3 region is CSAGHNTGELFF. The CDR3 DNA reads as TGCAGCGCTGGACACAACACCGGGGAGCTGTTTTTT.

The rearrangement links TRBV28 to TRBJ1-5; possible D gene TRBD1, 5 bases. Trimming took 1 base from V and 1 from J, leaving 8 bases between them. CDR3 length: 15 amino acids. Germline CDR1 and CDR2: MDHEN and SYDVKM. In DNA, the CDR3 is TGTGCCAGCAGTTTATCAGGGTTGAGCAATCAGCCCCAGCATTTT. It specifies CASSLSGLSNQPQHF.

The V and J genes are TRBV4-1 and TRBJ1-1, with TRBD1 as a possible D gene (5 bases). CDR1 is MGHRA and CDR2 is YSYEKL in the germline V gene. V lost 3 bases, J lost 5 bases, and 16 bases lay in between. The CDR3 totals 15 residues. CDR3 DNA: TGCGCCAGCAGCCACGAGACTGGGGCCGGGACTGAAGCTTTCTTT. The encoded protein is CASSHETGAGTEAFF.

The CDR3 region is CASSVGGLNYEQYF. The CDR3 nucleotides read TGTGCCAGCAGCGTAGGCGGCCTGAACTACGAGCAGTACTTC. V usage is TRBV9 and J usage is TRBJ2-7; D gene ambiguous. Trimming took 0 bases from V and 3 from J, leaving 10 bases between them. The CDR3 extends over 14 amino acids. The germline gives CDR1 SGDLS, CDR2 YYNGEE.

This chain uses TRBV28 with TRBJ1-4, with a possible D match to TRBD1 (5 bases). The V end was cut by 3 bases, the J end by 4 bases, with 9 bases between. The CDR3 length is 14 residues. Germline values: CDR1 MDHEN, CDR2 SYDVKM. CDR3 residues: CASSFSGGNEKLFF. The CDR3 DNA reads as TGTGCCAGCAGTTTTTCGGGGGGTAATGAAAAACTGTTTTTT.

The chain recombines TRBV6-1 with TRBJ2-5; the D gene is possibly TRBD1 (6 bases). The CDR3 runs 13 residues. Trimming left V 5 bases short and J 3 bases short, with 10 bases between. Germline V gene lookup returns CDR1 MNHNS and CDR2 SASEGT. Here the CDR3 reads CASSIRDKETQYF. The CDR3 region has the DNA TGTGCCAGCAGTATCCGGGACAAAGAGACCCAGTACTTC.

V is TRBV9 and J is TRBJ1-2; possible D gene TRBD1, 5 bases. Germline loops: CDR1 SGDLS, CDR2 YYNGEE. The CDR3 length is 14 residues. V was clipped by 0 bases and J by 7 bases, with 13 bases between them. This chain's CDR3 is CASSVALGGGGYTF. The CDR3 DNA follows: TGTGCCAGCAGCGTAGCCCTCGGGGGAGGTGGCTACACCTTC.

J is TRBJ1-1 and V is TRBV10-2; D is unresolved. Germline V gives CDR1 WSHSY, CDR2 SAAADI. The CDR3 totals 15 residues. V dropped 2 bases and J dropped 1 base, with 11 bases sitting between them. For the CDR3, the DNA is TGCGCCAGCAGTGAGCCGGGATCGGGGAACACTGAAGCTTTCTTT. It specifies CASSEPGSGNTEAFF.

The rearrangement links TRBV5-6 to TRBJ2-7, with D unresolved. Germline V gives CDR1 SGHDT, CDR2 YYEEEE. The CDR3 runs to 13 residues. V shed 0 bases and J shed 0 bases, with 4 bases lying between them. This CDR3 reads CASSLAFSYEQYF. In DNA, the CDR3 is TGTGCCAGCAGCTTGGCCTTCTCCTACGAGCAGTACTTC.